The rows below give T cell receptor beta chains drawn from one sample of a study of response to subunit inactivated influenza vaccine. TCRdb used MiXCR to reprocess the RT-PCR reads, holding one entry per CDR3 protein. The repertoire holds about 500,000 distinct CDR3 sequences, with about 17% as singletons. The sequencing used CD4+ T cells sorted from PBMCs, collected 23 to 25 months after vaccination. The source is a man aged 50-75 years who received an inactivated influenza vaccine. Each CDR3 is given without its conserved first and last residue. Fields, in order: CDR3 protein, V gene, D gene, J gene. The D gene is left open where the match is weak.

CDR3aa: ASSHGGRVNTGELF
v_gene: TRBV14
d_gene: NA
j_gene: TRBJ2-2

CDR3aa: ASSSRTGIENTIY
v_gene: TRBV7-9
d_gene: TRBD1
j_gene: TRBJ1-3

CDR3aa: ASSQESRLAGAAYEQY
v_gene: TRBV4-2
d_gene: TRBD2
j_gene: TRBJ2-7

CDR3aa: ASRQGAFYEQY
v_gene: TRBV28
d_gene: TRBD1
j_gene: TRBJ2-7

CDR3aa: ATRKRGKAEAF
v_gene: TRBV7-9
d_gene: NA
j_gene: TRBJ1-1

CDR3aa: SAIGTSGRAGDEQF
v_gene: TRBV20-1
d_gene: TRBD2
j_gene: TRBJ2-1

CDR3aa: ASTSGLAGEETQY
v_gene: TRBV19
d_gene: TRBD2
j_gene: TRBJ2-5

CDR3aa: ASSESGTAISYEQY
v_gene: TRBV25-1
d_gene: TRBD1
j_gene: TRBJ2-7

CDR3aa: ASSLAGQSNQPQH
v_gene: TRBV7-2
d_gene: NA
j_gene: TRBJ1-5

CDR3aa: SAGQGIYEQY
v_gene: TRBV20-1
d_gene: TRBD1
j_gene: TRBJ2-7

CDR3aa: ASSYSPSWAGELF
v_gene: TRBV6-2/TRBV6-3
d_gene: NA
j_gene: TRBJ2-2

CDR3aa: ASSQGGQPGSGNTIY
v_gene: TRBV4-3
d_gene: NA
j_gene: TRBJ1-3

CDR3aa: SASWVGGTDTQY
v_gene: TRBV20-1
d_gene: NA
j_gene: TRBJ2-3

CDR3aa: ASSSNRAFSYEQY
v_gene: TRBV12-3/TRBV12-4
d_gene: NA
j_gene: TRBJ2-7

CDR3aa: SASGQGANTDTQY
v_gene: TRBV20-1
d_gene: TRBD1
j_gene: TRBJ2-3

CDR3aa: ASTRDNANYGYT
v_gene: TRBV2
d_gene: NA
j_gene: TRBJ1-2

CDR3aa: ASSPSLGLH
v_gene: TRBV14
d_gene: NA
j_gene: TRBJ2-5